This T cell receptor (beta chain) emerged from a study of cytomegalovirus exposure and HLA in healthy donors. PCR primers comprised 60 Vbeta and 13 Jbeta primers. Libraries were prepared by immunoSEQ multiplex PCR; TCRdb keeps only in-frame clonotypes and omits some of them. The top ten clones hold less than 2% of a sample with approximately 200,000 clones, 70% to 80% of them seen once. The study, taken as a whole, reports: Confirmation was obtained in vitro that a few CMV-associated chains are specific for CMV antigens. In a later analysis, donors in an Asian-associated ancestry cluster reportedly had fewer N-insertions in productive TCRs than the cohort mean. Upon later analysis, HLA-associated TCR beta chains proved more clonally expanded than other, equally common chains.

CDR3 size: 13 residues. With V trimmed by 5 bases and J by 1 base, 2 bases remained unmatched. Germline CDR1 reads MNHEY; CDR2 reads SMNVEV (reference sequence). This clone was counted a few times. What it binds is unknown. Other nucleotide sequences in the sample specify the same CDR3. The sample comprised PBMCs. The rearrangement links TRBV27 to TRBJ2-7; 7 bases fit TRBD1. The clonotype was recovered from a girl aged 5-17 years in good health and CMV-seropositive. The CDR3 coding sequence is TGTGCCAGCAGTCTGGGACAGTCCTACGAGCAGTACTTC. This gives the protein CASSLGQSYEQYF.